These 28 T cell receptor beta chains came from one sample sequenced in a study of blood T cell repertoires in COVID-19. Sequencing used immunoSEQ multiplex PCR; TCRdb keeps in-frame clones, though not all of them. Here the sample spans about 110,000 clones, 76% being singletons. The sample comprised peripheral blood. The receptors were sampled from a man older than 75 with COVID-19, enrolled during active disease.

Here the CDR3 DNA reads TGTGCCACCAGCGCCGGGACAGGGTACGGATCACCCCTCCACTTT. The encoded protein is CATSAGTGYGSPLHF. The V call is TRBV15, the J call TRBJ1-6, with 9 bases that match TRBD1. This CDR3 has 15 amino acids. Germline loops: CDR1 LNHNV, CDR2 YYDKDF (reference sequence). V gave up 5 bases and J gave up 10 bases; unmatched junction bases: 9.

This clone occurred a few times. This rearrangement joins TRBV5-6 to TRBJ1-2; 10 nucleotides agree with TRBD1. The CDR3 is made up of 13 amino acids. CDR1 SGHDT and CDR2 YYEEEE come from the germline V gene. With 4 bases clipped from V and 8 bases from J, the junction kept 5 bases outside the gene matches. CDR3 nucleotides: TGTGCCAGCAGCCCTGGGACAGGGGTCGGCTACACCTTC. Translation gives CASSPGTGVGYTF.

This chain uses TRBV5-4 with TRBJ1-1; tentative D call: TRBD1 (6 bases). CDR3 length: 15 residues. V dropped 0 bases and J dropped 3 bases, with 12 bases sitting between them. Germline V gene lookup returns CDR1 SGHNT and CDR2 YYREEE (reference sequence). CDR3 nucleotides: TGTGCCAGCAGCTTGGGCGTAGGGGGGGACACTGAAGCTTTCTTT. Its translation: CASSLGVGGDTEAFF.

The chain joins TRBV2 to TRBJ2-1; TRBD1 aligns across 8 bases. The trim removed 1 base at V and 3 bases at J, leaving 2 bases unmatched. This CDR3 comprises 15 residues. The germline gives CDR1 SNHLY, CDR2 FYNNEI. The CDR3 region is CASSEVQGVYNEQFF. DNA for the CDR3: TGTGCCAGCAGTGAAGTACAGGGGGTCTACAATGAGCAGTTCTTC.

The V gene is TRBV28, the J gene TRBJ2-2, with 7 bases identical to TRBD1. The CDR3 is 15 amino acids. V gave up 1 base and J gave up 3 bases; unmatched junction bases: 2. Germline V gene data show CDR1 as MDHEN and CDR2 as SYDVKM. The CDR3 is CASSLLDRHTGELFF. The CDR3 DNA follows: TGTGCCAGCAGTTTATTGGACAGGCACACCGGGGAGCTGTTTTTT.

The table lists this clone with a few counts. The V and J genes are TRBV28 and TRBJ2-7, with TRBD2 matching over 11 bases. The CDR3 totals 16 residues. CDR1 and CDR2 from the germline V gene are MDHEN and SYDVKM. The V segment lost 3 bases and the J segment 0 bases; nucleotides outside the gene matches: 4. In nucleotides, the CDR3 is TGTGCCAGCAGTTTTGGACTAGCGGGCCTCTCCTACGAGCAGTACTTC. The encoded protein is CASSFGLAGLSYEQYF.

This clone was found a few times. The chain carries TRBV11-3 and TRBJ1-3; TRBD1 is a possible D gene (6 bases). Germline assignment: CDR1 SGHNT and CDR2 YENEEA. The CDR3 length is 14 residues. With 5 bases removed from V and 4 bases from J, the gap between germline ends came to 12 bases. The CDR3 spells CASSPGGIGNTIYF. The CDR3 DNA follows: TGTGCCAGCAGCCCGGGGGGCATCGGAAACACCATATATTTT.

The chain combines TRBV3-1 (or the pseudogene TRBV3-2) with TRBJ1-4; a weak D match, TRBD1 (5 bases). Per germline, CDR1 LGHDT and CDR2 YNNKEL (reference sequence). This CDR3 is built from 17 residues. Between the trimmed V and J ends, which lost 1 base and 6 bases, there was a span of 18 bases. The CDR3 loop is CASSQGVFWGGDEKLFF. The CDR3 DNA reads TGTGCCAGCAGCCAAGGGGTTTTTTGGGGAGGGGATGAAAAACTGTTTTTT.

The V gene is TRBV10-3, the J gene TRBJ2-5; D may be TRBD1 (5 bases). Germline V gives CDR1 ENHRY, CDR2 SYGVKD. The ends were cut back, 9 bases at V and 3 bases at J, with 20 bases in the middle. The CDR3 has 15 amino acids. The CDR3 spells CAMALGTGTEETQYF. For the CDR3, the DNA is TGTGCCATGGCTTTAGGAACAGGAACGGAAGAGACCCAGTACTTC.

V gene TRBV28 combines with J gene TRBJ1-4; 10 bases are shared with TRBD1. CDR3 length: 13 residues. Germline V gene sequence: CDR1 MDHEN, CDR2 SYDVKM. Trimming took 8 bases from V and 7 from J; bases not matched to a gene: 4. CDR3 loop: CASRDRGREKLFF. In DNA, the CDR3 is TGTGCCAGCCGAGACAGGGGGCGTGAAAAACTGTTTTTT.

The chain combines TRBV6-5 with TRBJ1-2; D ambiguous. The CDR3 has 13 residues. The V end was cut by 0 bases, the J end by 5 bases, with 7 bases between. Germline loops: CDR1 MNHEY, CDR2 SVGAGI. The CDR3 is CASSYSNGYGYTF. The CDR3 nucleotides read TGTGCCAGCAGTTACTCGAACGGGTATGGCTACACCTTC.

This clone has only a few counts. The genes are TRBV5-4 and TRBJ2-3, with 11 bases matching TRBD1. Trimming removed 3 bases from V and 8 bases from J; junction bases left unmatched: 8. The CDR3 has 15 amino acids. In germline, CDR1 is SGHNT, CDR2 YYREEE (reference sequence). The DNA for the CDR3 is TGTGCCAGCAGCTCGGGGACAGGGGGTTCAGGTACGCAGTATTTT. Translating it yields CASSSGTGGSGTQYF.

This clone appeared a single time. This chain links TRBV10-3 with TRBJ2-3, with 10 bases matching TRBD2. Germline V lookup: CDR1 ENHRY, CDR2 SYGVKD. V lost 9 bases and J lost 5; bases outside the gene matches: 2. CDR3 size: 12 residues. The CDR3 here is CAIGLAEDTQYF. The CDR3 DNA sequence: TGTGCCATTGGACTAGCGGAAGATACGCAGTATTTT.

There are a few counts of this clone. This chain joins TRBV6-1 and TRBJ2-7; D is possibly TRBD2 (5 bases). This CDR3 is built from 13 residues. The germline gives CDR1 MNHNS, CDR2 SASEGT. V was pared by 1 base and J by 7 bases, with 11 bases between. CDR3 DNA sequence: TGTGCCAGCAGTGAAGAGGGCTCGGGGGAGCAGTACTTC. Protein sequence: CASSEEGSGEQYF.

This clone was counted between two and nine times. V usage is TRBV25-1 and J usage is TRBJ1-1; 9 bases agree with TRBD1. V lost 4 bases, J lost 5 bases, and 5 bases stayed unmatched. Germline V lookup: CDR1 MGHDK, CDR2 SYGVNS. The CDR3 has 14 amino acids. CDR3 in amino acids: CASSGQGEVTEAFF. The CDR3 region has the DNA TGTGCCAGCAGTGGACAGGGGGAGGTAACTGAAGCTTTCTTT.

The chain employs TRBV15 and TRBJ2-1; D is perhaps TRBD2 (5 bases). The CDR3 loop spans 14 amino acids. Trimming left V 5 bases short and J 4 bases short, with 12 bases between. Germline V gives CDR1 LNHNV, CDR2 YYDKDF (reference sequence). CDR3 residues: CATSPTRIYNEQFF. In DNA, the CDR3 is TGTGCCACCAGCCCTACTAGGATTTACAATGAGCAGTTCTTC.

This clone was detected only a few times. The CDR3 DNA follows: TGTGCCAGCAGCGGGGACAGAAACTATGGCTACACCTTC. Protein product: CASSGDRNYGYTF. The V call is TRBV9, the J call TRBJ1-2; 7 bases match TRBD1. The CDR3 is made up of 13 amino acids. Germline V gene data show CDR1 as SGDLS and CDR2 as YYNGEE. V lost 3 bases, J lost 2 bases, and 1 base stayed unmatched.

The chain is built from TRBV19 and TRBJ2-5; 9 bases line up with TRBD1. The junction had 5 bases not matched to a gene; V was cut back by 2 bases and J by 4 bases. This CDR3 has 15 residues. CDR1 and CDR2 from the germline V gene are LNHDA and SQIVND (reference sequence). CDR3 sequence: CASSITGGFRETQYF. The CDR3 DNA is TGTGCCAGTAGTATAACAGGGGGCTTCAGAGAGACCCAGTACTTC. Variable domain in full (rest from reference TRBV19 and TRBJ2-5): DGGITQSPKYLFRKEGQNVTLSCEQNLNHDAMYWYRQDPGQGLRLIYYSQIVNDFQKGDIAEGYSVSREKKESFPLTVTSAQKNPTAFYLCASSITGGFRETQYFGPGTRLLVL.

The V and J genes are TRBV6-5 and TRBJ1-5; D remains unclear. The CDR3 sequence is 14 residues long. The germline V gene has CDR1 MNHEY and CDR2 SVGAGI. Trimming left V 7 bases short and J 2 bases short, with 12 bases between. The CDR3 sequence: CASKAREGNQPQHF. Here the CDR3 DNA reads TGTGCCAGCAAGGCTCGGGAGGGCAATCAGCCCCAGCATTTT.

This clone was observed a single time. This sequence joins TRBV29-1 and TRBJ2-3; TRBD2 matches at 7 bases. J was trimmed by 0 bases and V by 4 bases; bases with no gene match: 13. Germline CDR1 and CDR2: SQVTM and ANQGSEA. The CDR3 is 17 residues long. Here the CDR3 reads CSVGGHEGRVSTDTQYF. CDR3 bases: TGCAGCGTTGGTGGGCATGAAGGGAGGGTTAGCACAGATACGCAGTATTTT.

J is TRBJ1-2 and V is TRBV4-3; the match to TRBD1 covers 8 bases. The CDR3 has 16 residues. The germline CDR1 and CDR2 sequences are LGHNA and YSLEER. V lost 2 bases to trimming and J lost 3 bases; unmatched junction nucleotides: 8. Here the CDR3 reads CASSQLSSGGHYGYTF. The CDR3, as DNA: TGCGCCAGCAGCCAATTAAGTTCAGGGGGCCACTATGGCTACACCTTC.

The chain has TRBV7-3 and TRBJ2-3, with a weak D call TRBD1 (5 bases). Germline lookup yields CDR1 SGHTA and CDR2 FQGTGA. This CDR3 has 15 amino acids. Trimming pared 3 bases from V and 3 bases from J, leaving 13 bases between. The CDR3 sequence is CASSFLAGWTDTQYF. CDR3 coding DNA: TGTGCCAGCAGCTTCTTGGCAGGGTGGACAGATACGCAGTATTTT. The complete variable domain, with remaining parts taken from reference TRBV7-3 and TRBJ2-3, reads GAGVSQTPSNKVTEKGKYVELRCDPISGHTALYWYRQSLGQGPEFLIYFQGTGAADDSGLPNDRFFAVRPEGSVSTLKIQRTERGDSAVYLCASSFLAGWTDTQYFGPGTRLTVL.

There are a few counts of this clone. The sample contains more than one DNA sequence encoding this CDR3. The genes are TRBV18 and TRBJ1-1; possibly TRBD1 for D (6 bases). The CDR3 has 14 residues. CDR1 and CDR2 from the germline V gene are KGHSH and LQKENI. Trimming cost V 3 bases and J 0 bases, with 8 bases left between them. The CDR3 here is CASSPDRLNTEAFF. In DNA, the CDR3 is TGTGCCAGCTCACCCGACAGGTTGAACACTGAAGCTTTCTTT. Drawing the rest from reference TRBV18 and TRBJ1-1, the complete variable domain is NAGVMQNPRHLVRRRGQEARLRCSPMKGHSHVYWYRQLPEEGLKFMVYLQKENIIDESGMPKERFSAEFPKEGPSILRIQQVVRGDSAAYFCASSPDRLNTEAFFGQGTRLTVV.

J is TRBJ1-3 and V is TRBV2; 9 bases map to TRBD1. In germline, CDR1 is SNHLY, CDR2 FYNNEI. With 5 bases clipped from V and 4 bases from J, the junction kept 6 bases outside the gene matches. The CDR3 is 15 residues long. CDR3: CASSSTGGQGNTIYF. CDR3 coding DNA: TGTGCCAGCAGTTCCACAGGGGGCCAGGGAAACACCATATATTTT.

The CDR3 coding sequence is TGTGCCAGCAGCTACAAGAGACTAGCGCTAAGAGGGGAGACCCAGTACTTC. Protein: CASSYKRLALRGETQYF. The rearrangement links TRBV5-4 to TRBJ2-5; TRBD2 agrees at 8 bases. The trim removed 3 bases at V and 5 bases at J, leaving 15 bases unmatched. The CDR3 spans 17 residues. CDR1 is SGHNT and CDR2 is YYREEE in the germline V gene (reference sequence).

CDR3 amino acids: CAWSALTQNTEAFF. The CDR3 DNA reads as TGTGCCTGGAGTGCTTTGACACAGAACACTGAAGCTTTCTTT. The genes are TRBV30 and TRBJ1-1; D is uncertain. Per the germline V gene, CDR1 is GTSNPN and CDR2 is SVGIG (reference sequence). The length of the CDR3 is 14 residues. Deletions cut 1 base from V and 1 base from J, with 10 bases between.

The V gene is TRBV5-1, the J gene TRBJ1-4, with unresolved D. V was trimmed by 1 base and J by 3 bases, leaving 7 bases between them. The CDR3 is 14 residues long. From germline, CDR1 is SGHRS and CDR2 YFSETQ. This CDR3 is CASSLSGPNEKLFF. In DNA form, the CDR3 reads TGCGCCAGCAGCTTGAGCGGACCTAATGAAAAACTGTTTTTT.

This clone was recorded only once. The V gene is TRBV7-2, the J gene TRBJ2-1; D is possibly TRBD1 (5 bases). Per the germline V gene, CDR1 is SGHTA and CDR2 is FQGNSA. CDR3 length: 14 residues. V shed 7 bases and J shed 9 bases, with 19 bases lying between them. The CDR3 nucleotides read TGTGCCAGCAACCCCAACAGAGTGGACACTGAGCAGTTCTTC. This codes for CASNPNRVDTEQFF.